This T cell receptor (beta chain) appears in the sequencing data of a study of T cell responses to AZD1222 COVID-19 vaccine. There are 15 residues in the CDR3. Germline CDR1 SGHNT, CDR2 YENEEA. After removal of 5 bases from V and 2 bases from J, the junction contained 5 bases not matched to a gene. Sequenced by immunoSEQ multiplex PCR; TCRdb stores in-frame clones only, minus some. The profile covers around 83,000 clones, with about 92% appearing a single time and more than 4.5% taken by the ten largest. The material was peripheral blood, obtained on day 0 of AZD1222 vaccination. The TCR originated in an adult in good health. The chain employs TRBV11-3 and TRBJ2-1; TRBD1 matches at 8 bases. The chain's CDR3 is CASSVGQGAYNEQFF. Written as DNA, the CDR3 is TGTGCCAGCAGCGTCGGACAGGGCGCCTACAATGAGCAGTTCTTC.